The 23 T cell receptor beta chains reported below all come from one sample, sequenced in a study of blood T cell repertoires in COVID-19. Using immunoSEQ multiplex PCR, the repertoire was profiled, and TCRdb retains in-frame clones only, with some absent. This table holds around 170,000 clones, over 80% found once. Input material: peripheral blood. The receptors shown here come from a woman in her 40s with acute or convalescent COVID-19.

The chain employs TRBV30 and TRBJ2-7; 7 positions match TRBD2. CDR3 size: 13 residues. The germline V gene has CDR1 GTSNPN and CDR2 SVGIG (reference sequence). Losses at the gene ends were 0 bases for V and 6 bases for J; bases not matched to a gene: 5. The chain's CDR3 is CAWSVAGGTEQYF. As DNA, the CDR3 is TGTGCCTGGAGTGTAGCCGGGGGGACCGAGCAGTACTTC.

This rearrangement joins TRBV15 to TRBJ1-4; no reliable D call. This CDR3 has 14 amino acids. The germline V and J ends were trimmed by 1 base and 8 bases, with 11 bases remaining between them. Germline-derived CDR1 and CDR2 are LNHNV and YYDKDF (reference sequence). CDR3 region: CATSRGAAAEKLFF. Written as DNA, the CDR3 is TGTGCCACCAGCAGAGGCGCGGCGGCGGAAAAACTGTTTTTT.

The rearrangement uses TRBV5-1 and TRBJ2-3; D is unresolved. The V end lost 1 base, the J end lost 2 bases, and 5 bases lay between the germline ends. The CDR3 runs 13 residues. Germline loops: CDR1 SGHRS, CDR2 YFSETQ. The CDR3: CASSLPTTDTQYF. CDR3 nucleotide sequence: TGCGCCAGCAGCTTGCCTACCACAGATACGCAGTATTTT.

J is TRBJ1-6 and V is TRBV18, with 8 positions matching TRBD1. CDR1 KGHSH and CDR2 LQKENI come from the germline V gene. The trim removed 6 bases at V and 8 bases at J, leaving 12 bases unmatched. The CDR3 contains 16 residues. The CDR3 sequence is CASSRPGQASYSPLHF. As DNA, the CDR3 is TGTGCCAGCTCCCGGCCGGGACAGGCCTCTTATTCACCCCTCCACTTT. Using reference TRBV18 and TRBJ1-6 for the parts outside the CDR3, the full variable domain is NAGVMQNPRHLVRRRGQEARLRCSPMKGHSHVYWYRQLPEEGLKFMVYLQKENIIDESGMPKERFSAEFPKEGPSILRIQQVVRGDSAAYFCASSRPGQASYSPLHFGNGTRLTVT.

The sample holds one count of this clone. The V gene is TRBV28, the J gene TRBJ1-2, with a possible D match to TRBD1 (5 bases). CDR3 size: 14 residues. Germline V CDR1 and CDR2: MDHEN, SYDVKM. The V gene lost 6 bases and the J gene lost 1 base, with 12 bases spanning the gap. The CDR3: CASRDSPLNYGYTF. In DNA, the CDR3 is TGTGCCAGCAGAGACAGTCCGCTTAACTATGGCTACACCTTC.

This clone is a singleton in its sample. The V call is TRBV5-1, the J call TRBJ2-2, with D hard to call. CDR3 size: 14 residues. With 2 bases removed from V and 1 base from J, the gap between germline ends came to 6 bases. The germline V gene has CDR1 SGHRS and CDR2 YFSETQ. CDR3 residues: CASSFILNTGELFF. CDR3 sequence (DNA): TGCGCCAGCAGCTTTATCCTGAACACCGGGGAGCTGTTTTTT.

Comment on this clone: Other DNA sequences in the same sample also yield this CDR3. This chain joins TRBV5-4 and TRBJ1-2; possible D gene TRBD1, 5 bases. Germline CDR1 is SGHNT and CDR2 is YYREEE (reference sequence). This CDR3 contains 13 residues. V was trimmed by 1 base and J by 5 bases, leaving 9 bases between them. The CDR3 loop reads CASSLQGLYGYTF. For the CDR3, the DNA is TGTGCCAGCAGCTTGCAGGGACTGTATGGCTACACCTTC.

The chain carries TRBV18 and TRBJ1-1, with a weak D call TRBD1 (6 bases). V was cut by 3 bases and J by 5 bases, with 10 bases left in between. The CDR3 is 13 residues long. Germline loops: CDR1 KGHSH, CDR2 LQKENI. CDR3 in amino acids: CASSPPGQTEAFF. As DNA, the CDR3 is TGTGCCAGCTCACCCCCGGGACAAACTGAAGCTTTCTTT.

The chain combines TRBV3-1 (or the pseudogene TRBV3-2) with TRBJ2-4; 15 positions match TRBD2. V shed 4 bases, J shed 8 bases, and the junction held 9 bases outside the gene matches. The germline CDR1 and CDR2 sequences are LGHDT and YNNKEL (reference sequence). This CDR3 is built from 17 residues. The CDR3 region has the DNA TGTGCCAGCAGCCCCCGGACTAGCGGGGGGGGGCAGGACATTCAGTACTTC. Protein product: CASSPRTSGGGQDIQYF.

This chain connects TRBV5-5 to TRBJ1-4; no clear D gene. The length of the CDR3 is 15 residues. Looked up from germline, CDR1 is SGHKS and CDR2 is YYEKEE (reference sequence). V dropped 4 bases and J dropped 6 bases, with 16 bases sitting between them. The CDR3 DNA sequence: TGTGCCAGCAGCGAGGATAACAGCGGTGATGAAAAACTGTTTTTT. It is translated as CASSEDNSGDEKLFF. The full variable domain, completed using reference TRBV5-5 and TRBJ1-4, is DAGVTQSPTHLIKTRGQQVTLRCSPISGHKSVSWYQQVLGQGPQFIFQYYEKEERGRGNFPDRFSARQFPNYSSELNVNALLLGDSALYLCASSEDNSGDEKLFFGSGTQLSVL.

The rearrangement links TRBV27 to TRBJ2-3, with a tentative D call TRBD1 (6 bases). Trimming removed 4 bases at V and 0 bases at J, with 14 bases between. The CDR3 sequence is 16 residues long. The germline V gene encodes CDR1 MNHEY and CDR2 SMNVEV (reference sequence). Here the CDR3 reads CASSSSRGSSTDTQYF. The CDR3 coding sequence is TGTGCCAGCAGTTCTTCCAGGGGCTCTAGCACAGATACGCAGTATTTT.

The rearrangement joins TRBV28 to TRBJ2-7, with 7 bases aligning to TRBD1. Germline V CDR1 and CDR2: MDHEN, SYDVKM. This CDR3 comprises 17 residues. V shed 5 bases and J 1 base; nucleotides not matched to a gene: 14. The CDR3 DNA sequence: TGTGCCAGCAGTCACCCTCGGCGACAGGGAAGATCCTACGAGCAGTACTTC. Translated, it gives CASSHPRRQGRSYEQYF.

This clone was picked up one time. The rearrangement joins TRBV2 to TRBJ1-2, with D perhaps TRBD1 (5 bases). Germline lookup yields CDR1 SNHLY and CDR2 FYNNEI. The CDR3 spans 11 residues. V was clipped by 7 bases and J by 8 bases, with 11 bases between them. CDR3 sequence (DNA): TGTGCCAGCACAAGGGGATCGGGCTACACCTTC. This encodes CASTRGSGYTF.

In DNA form, the CDR3 reads TGCGCCAGCAGCTTTGGGACCAGGGGCTATTCCACCGGGGAGCTGTTTTTT. Its translation is CASSFGTRGYSTGELFF. The chain links TRBV5-1 to TRBJ2-2; the D gene is possibly TRBD1 (6 bases). V was cut by 2 bases and J by 4 bases, with 18 bases left in between. The CDR3 is made up of 17 amino acids. The germline CDR1 and CDR2 sequences are SGHRS and YFSETQ.

This sequence joins TRBV3-1 (or the pseudogene TRBV3-2) and TRBJ1-1, with D possibly being TRBD1 (5 bases). Trimming shortened V by 0 bases and J by 4 bases, and 12 bases separated the two germline ends. This CDR3 spans 15 amino acids. From germline, CDR1 is LGHDT and CDR2 YNNKEL (reference sequence). Written as DNA, the CDR3 is TGTGCCAGCAGCCAAGATTGGCGGGGGGGCACTGAAGCTTTCTTT. Translated, it gives CASSQDWRGGTEAFF.

V gene TRBV6-5 combines with J gene TRBJ1-6; 9 bases align to TRBD1. The CDR3 consists of 14 residues. J lost 9 bases, V lost 7 bases, and 7 bases had no gene match. CDR1 is MNHEY, CDR2 SVGAGI, per germline. The CDR3: CASTGQGLGSPLHF. Here the CDR3 DNA reads TGTGCCAGCACCGGACAGGGGTTAGGTTCACCCCTCCACTTT.

This chain uses TRBV14 with TRBJ2-1; TRBD2 is a possible D gene (6 bases). CDR3 length: 16 amino acids. V lost 1 base, J lost 5 bases, and 15 bases lay in between. Germline-derived CDR1 and CDR2 are SGHDN and FVKESK. In DNA form, the CDR3 reads TGTGCCAGCAGCCAAGTATTTAGCGGATCCCACAATGAGCAGTTCTTC. Its protein product is CASSQVFSGSHNEQFF.

This chain links TRBV9 with TRBJ2-2; 7 nucleotides agree with TRBD2. In germline, CDR1 is SGDLS, CDR2 YYNGEE. The ends lost 0 bases at V and 6 bases at J; junction bases unmatched: 5. The CDR3 spans 15 residues. This CDR3 is CASSVGGRAPGELFF. CDR3 bases: TGTGCCAGCAGCGTAGGTGGGAGGGCCCCCGGGGAGCTGTTTTTT.

The chain links TRBV3-1 (or the pseudogene TRBV3-2) to TRBJ2-6, with unresolved D. Germline CDR1 is LGHDT and CDR2 is YNNKEL (reference sequence). The CDR3 loop spans 13 amino acids. Trimming removed 8 bases from V and 2 bases from J, with 7 bases in between. CDR3 DNA sequence: TGTGCCAGCTCCTCCCCTGGGGCCAACGTCCTGACTTTC. It codes for CASSSPGANVLTF.

The gene calls are TRBV18 and TRBJ1-6; D gene uncertain. This CDR3 is built from 14 residues. The V gene's germline CDR1 is KGHSH and CDR2 LQKENI. Deletions cut 2 bases from V and 7 bases from J, with 9 bases between. The CDR3 loop reads CASSPGRGNSPLHF. CDR3 nucleotide sequence: TGTGCCAGCTCACCAGGCCGGGGAAATTCACCCCTCCACTTT.

The chain uses TRBV3-1 (or the pseudogene TRBV3-2) and TRBJ1-5, with D uncertain. V gave up 1 base and J gave up 0 bases, with 7 bases separating them. The length of the CDR3 is 15 residues. Per the germline V gene, CDR1 is LGHDT and CDR2 is YNNKEL (reference sequence). CDR3 loop: CASSQGAGSNQPQHF. CDR3 sequence (DNA): TGTGCCAGCAGCCAAGGGGCGGGTAGCAATCAGCCCCAGCATTTT.

J is TRBJ2-7 and V is TRBV6-5; a possible D gene is TRBD2 (6 bases). CDR1 and CDR2 (germline): MNHEY, SVGAGI. This CDR3 is 15 amino acids long. Trimming shortened V by 7 bases and J by 0 bases, and 16 bases separated the two germline ends. CDR3 residues: CASTSSGSSSYEQYF. CDR3 sequence (DNA): TGTGCCAGCACCTCCAGCGGGTCGAGCTCCTACGAGCAGTACTTC.

The rearrangement links TRBV28 to TRBJ1-2, with TRBD1 matching over 9 bases. Germline CDR1 is MDHEN and CDR2 is SYDVKM. V shed 3 bases, J shed 7 bases, and the junction held 12 bases outside the gene matches. The CDR3 length is 16 residues. CDR3 DNA sequence: TGTGCCAGCAGTTTCTCGGGGACAGGGCACAGCATTGGCTACACCTTC. Translation: CASSFSGTGHSIGYTF.